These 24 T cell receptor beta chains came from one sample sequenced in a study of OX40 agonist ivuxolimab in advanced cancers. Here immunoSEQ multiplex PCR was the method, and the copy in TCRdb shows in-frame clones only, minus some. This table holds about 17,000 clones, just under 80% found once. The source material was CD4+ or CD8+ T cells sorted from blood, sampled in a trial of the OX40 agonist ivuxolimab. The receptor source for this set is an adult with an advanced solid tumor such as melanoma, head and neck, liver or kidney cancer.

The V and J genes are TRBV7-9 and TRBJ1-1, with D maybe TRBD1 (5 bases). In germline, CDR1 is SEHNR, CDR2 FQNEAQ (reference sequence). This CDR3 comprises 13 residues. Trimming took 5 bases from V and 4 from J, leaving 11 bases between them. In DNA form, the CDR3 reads TGTGCCAGCAGCGTTCCGGGGCGCACTGAAGCTTTCTTT. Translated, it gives CASSVPGRTEAFF.

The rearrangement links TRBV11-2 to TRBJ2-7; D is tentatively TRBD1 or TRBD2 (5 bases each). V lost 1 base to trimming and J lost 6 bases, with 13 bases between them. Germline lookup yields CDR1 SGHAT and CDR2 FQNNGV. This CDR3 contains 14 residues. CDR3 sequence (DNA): TGTGCCAGCAGCTTAGGGGGTGAGGGGAGCGAGCAGTACTTC. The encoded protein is CASSLGGEGSEQYF. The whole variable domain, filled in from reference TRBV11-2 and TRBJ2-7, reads EAGVAQSPRYKIIEKRQSVAFWCNPISGHATLYWYQQILGQGPKLLIQFQNNGVVDDSQLPKDRFSAERLKGVDSTLKIQPAKLEDSAVYLCASSLGGEGSEQYFGPGTRLTVT.

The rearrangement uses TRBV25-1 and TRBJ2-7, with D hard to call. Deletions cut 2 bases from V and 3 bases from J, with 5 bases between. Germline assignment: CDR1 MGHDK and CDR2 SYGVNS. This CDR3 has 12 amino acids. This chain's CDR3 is CASSEGSYEQYF. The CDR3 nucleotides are TGTGCCAGCAGTGAAGGCAGCTACGAGCAGTACTTC.

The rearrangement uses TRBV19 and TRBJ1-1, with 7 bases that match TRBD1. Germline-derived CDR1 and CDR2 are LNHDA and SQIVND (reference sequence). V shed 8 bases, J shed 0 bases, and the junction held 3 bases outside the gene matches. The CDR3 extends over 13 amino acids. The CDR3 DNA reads TGTGCCAGTGGGGACAGTGTGAACACTGAAGCTTTCTTT. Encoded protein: CASGDSVNTEAFF.

CDR3 in amino acids: CSVEGTAGTGYTIYF. The CDR3 bases are TGCAGCGTTGAAGGAACCGCAGGTACTGGGTACACCATATATTTT. The gene calls are TRBV29-1 and TRBJ1-3; D unclear. Germline CDR1 is SQVTM and CDR2 is ANQGSEA. V was cut by 1 base and J by 8 bases, with 18 bases left in between. CDR3 length: 15 residues.

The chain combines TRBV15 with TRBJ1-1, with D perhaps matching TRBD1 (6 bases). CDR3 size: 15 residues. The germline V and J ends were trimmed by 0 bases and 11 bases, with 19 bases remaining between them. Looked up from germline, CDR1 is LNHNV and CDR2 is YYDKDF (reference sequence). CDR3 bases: TGTGCCACCAGCAGAGACCGCGTGAGACAGGATGGGGCTTTCTTT. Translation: CATSRDRVRQDGAFF.

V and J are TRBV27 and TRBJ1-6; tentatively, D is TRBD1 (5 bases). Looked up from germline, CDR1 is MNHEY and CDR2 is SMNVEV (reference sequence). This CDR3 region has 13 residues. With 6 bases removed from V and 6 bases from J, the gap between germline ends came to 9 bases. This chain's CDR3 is CASRGPVNSPLHF. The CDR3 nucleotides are TGTGCCAGCAGGGGGCCTGTTAATTCACCCCTCCACTTT.

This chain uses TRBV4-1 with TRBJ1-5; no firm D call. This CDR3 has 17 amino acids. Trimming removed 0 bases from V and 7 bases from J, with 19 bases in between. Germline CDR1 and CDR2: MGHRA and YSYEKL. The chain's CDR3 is CASSQEPTPSGNQPQHF. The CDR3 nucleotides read TGCGCCAGCAGCCAAGAACCGACACCTTCCGGGAACCAGCCCCAGCATTTT.

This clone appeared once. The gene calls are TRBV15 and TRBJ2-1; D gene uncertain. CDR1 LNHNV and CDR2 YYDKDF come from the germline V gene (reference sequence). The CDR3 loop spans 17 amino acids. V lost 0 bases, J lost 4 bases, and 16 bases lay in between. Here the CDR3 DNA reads TGTGCCACCAGCAGAGATTTAGGCGGAATCATTTACAATGAGCAGTTCTTC. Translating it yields CATSRDLGGIIYNEQFF.

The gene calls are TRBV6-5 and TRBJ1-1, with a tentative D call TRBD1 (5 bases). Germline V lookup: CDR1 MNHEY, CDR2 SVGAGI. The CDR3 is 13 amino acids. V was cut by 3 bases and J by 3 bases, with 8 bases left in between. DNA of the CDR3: TGTGCCAGCAGTTATGGAGGGGACACTGAAGCTTTCTTT. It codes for CASSYGGDTEAFF.

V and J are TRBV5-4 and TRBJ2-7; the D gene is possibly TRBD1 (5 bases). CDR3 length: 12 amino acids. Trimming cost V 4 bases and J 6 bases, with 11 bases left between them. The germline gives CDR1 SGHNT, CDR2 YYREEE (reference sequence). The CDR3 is CASSPQGLEQYF. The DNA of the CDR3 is TGTGCCAGCAGCCCTCAGGGTCTCGAGCAGTACTTC.

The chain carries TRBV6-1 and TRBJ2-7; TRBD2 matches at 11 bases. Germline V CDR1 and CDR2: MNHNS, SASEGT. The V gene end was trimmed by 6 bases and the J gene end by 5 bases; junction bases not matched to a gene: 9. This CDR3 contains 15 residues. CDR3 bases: TGTGCCAGCAGCCGCCTGGTACTAGCGGGAGACGAGCAGTACTTC. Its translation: CASSRLVLAGDEQYF.

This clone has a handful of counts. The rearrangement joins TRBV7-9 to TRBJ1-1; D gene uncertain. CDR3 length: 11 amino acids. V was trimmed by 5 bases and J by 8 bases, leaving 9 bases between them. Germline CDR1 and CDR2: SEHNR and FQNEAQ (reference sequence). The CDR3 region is CASSRRLEAFF. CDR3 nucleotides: TGTGCCAGCAGCCGCCGATTAGAAGCTTTCTTT.

The CDR3 region is CASRSNTEAFF. The CDR3 region has the DNA TGTGCCAGCAGAAGTAACACTGAAGCTTTCTTT. V gene TRBV27 combines with J gene TRBJ1-1; D not certain. V shed 6 bases and J shed 2 bases, with 4 bases lying between them. The CDR3 is made up of 11 amino acids. CDR1 is MNHEY and CDR2 is SMNVEV in the germline V gene (reference sequence).

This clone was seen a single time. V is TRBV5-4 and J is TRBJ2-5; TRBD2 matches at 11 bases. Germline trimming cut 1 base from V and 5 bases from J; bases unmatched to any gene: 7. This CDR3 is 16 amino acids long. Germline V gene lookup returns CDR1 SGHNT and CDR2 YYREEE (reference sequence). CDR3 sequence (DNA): TGTGCCAGCAGCTTGTTAGCGGGGGGGCCGCGGGAGACCCAGTACTTC. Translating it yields CASSLLAGGPRETQYF.

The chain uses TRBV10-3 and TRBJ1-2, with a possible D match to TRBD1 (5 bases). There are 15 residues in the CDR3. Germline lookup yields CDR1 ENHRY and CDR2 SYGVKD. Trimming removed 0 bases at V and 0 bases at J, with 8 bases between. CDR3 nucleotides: TGTGCCATCAGTGAGTCGCAGGGCACTAACTATGGCTACACCTTC. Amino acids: CAISESQGTNYGYTF.

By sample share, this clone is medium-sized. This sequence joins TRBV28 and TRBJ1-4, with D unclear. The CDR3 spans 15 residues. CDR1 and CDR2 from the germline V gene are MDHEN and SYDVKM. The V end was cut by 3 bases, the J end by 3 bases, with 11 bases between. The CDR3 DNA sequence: TGTGCCAGCAGTTTTCCAGAGCCATCTAATGAAAAACTGTTTTTT. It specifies CASSFPEPSNEKLFF.

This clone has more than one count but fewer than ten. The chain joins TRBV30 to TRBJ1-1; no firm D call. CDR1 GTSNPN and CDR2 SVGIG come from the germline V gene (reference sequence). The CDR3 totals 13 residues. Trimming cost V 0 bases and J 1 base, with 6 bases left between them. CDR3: CAWSVMENTEAFF. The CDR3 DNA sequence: TGTGCCTGGAGTGTCATGGAGAACACTGAAGCTTTCTTT.

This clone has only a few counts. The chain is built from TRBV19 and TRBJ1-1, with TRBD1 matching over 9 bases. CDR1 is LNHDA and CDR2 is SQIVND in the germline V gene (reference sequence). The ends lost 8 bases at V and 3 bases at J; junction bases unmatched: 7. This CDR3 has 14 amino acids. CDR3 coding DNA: TGTGCCAGTTTTTCCGGGACAGGGCACACTGAAGCTTTCTTT. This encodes CASFSGTGHTEAFF.

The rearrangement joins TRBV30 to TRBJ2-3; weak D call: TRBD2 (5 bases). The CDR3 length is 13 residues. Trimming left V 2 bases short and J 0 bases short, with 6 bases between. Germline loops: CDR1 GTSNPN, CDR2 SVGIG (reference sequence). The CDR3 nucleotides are TGTGCCTGGAGTTGGGAGAGCACAGATACGCAGTATTTT. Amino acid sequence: CAWSWESTDTQYF.

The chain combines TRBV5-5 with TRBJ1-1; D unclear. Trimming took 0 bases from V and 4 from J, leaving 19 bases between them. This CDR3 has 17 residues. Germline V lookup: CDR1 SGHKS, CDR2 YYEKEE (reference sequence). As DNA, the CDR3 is TGTGCCAGCAGCTTGGTGGACGCCCTTTGGCAGCTCACTGAAGCTTTCTTT. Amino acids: CASSLVDALWQLTEAFF.

In DNA, the CDR3 is TGTGCCAGTAGTCCCTGGACTAGCGAGGGGGAGACCCAGTACTTC. It specifies CASSPWTSEGETQYF. This sequence joins TRBV19 and TRBJ2-5; TRBD2 matches 9 bases. The CDR3 totals 15 residues. J lost 5 bases, V lost 5 bases, and 9 bases had no gene match. Looked up from germline, CDR1 is LNHDA and CDR2 is SQIVND (reference sequence).

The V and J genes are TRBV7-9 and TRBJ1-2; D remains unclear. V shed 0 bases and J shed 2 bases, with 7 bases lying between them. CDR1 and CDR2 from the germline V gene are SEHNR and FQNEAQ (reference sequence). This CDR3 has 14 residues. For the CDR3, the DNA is TGTGCCAGCAGCTTAGCGGGATTAAACTATGGCTACACCTTC. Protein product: CASSLAGLNYGYTF. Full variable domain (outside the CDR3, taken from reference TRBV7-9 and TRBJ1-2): DTGVSQNPRHKITKRGQNVTFRCDPISEHNRLYWYRQTLGQGPEFLTYFQNEAQLEKSRLLSDRFSAERPKGSFSTLEIQRTEQGDSAMYLCASSLAGLNYGYTFGSGTRLTVV.

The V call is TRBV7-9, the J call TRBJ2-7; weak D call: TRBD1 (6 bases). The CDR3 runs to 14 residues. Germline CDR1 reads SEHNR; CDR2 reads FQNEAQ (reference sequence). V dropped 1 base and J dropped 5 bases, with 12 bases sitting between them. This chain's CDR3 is CASSLGWDNHEQYF. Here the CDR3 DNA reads TGTGCCAGCAGCTTAGGATGGGACAACCACGAGCAGTACTTC. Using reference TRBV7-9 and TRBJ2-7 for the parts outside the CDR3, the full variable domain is DTGVSQNPRHKITKRGQNVTFRCDPISEHNRLYWYRQTLGQGPEFLTYFQNEAQLEKSRLLSDRFSAERPKGSFSTLEIQRTEQGDSAMYLCASSLGWDNHEQYFGPGTRLTVT.